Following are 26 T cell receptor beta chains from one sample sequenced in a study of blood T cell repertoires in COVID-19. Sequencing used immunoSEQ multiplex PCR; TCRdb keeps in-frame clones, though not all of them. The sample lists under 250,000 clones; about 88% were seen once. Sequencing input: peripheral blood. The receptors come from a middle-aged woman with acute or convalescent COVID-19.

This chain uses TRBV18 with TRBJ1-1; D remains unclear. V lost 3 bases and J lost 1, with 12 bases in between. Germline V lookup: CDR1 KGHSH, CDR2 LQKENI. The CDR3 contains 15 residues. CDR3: CASSPATRGNTEAFF. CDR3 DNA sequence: TGTGCCAGCTCACCGGCCACCCGGGGGAACACTGAAGCTTTCTTT.

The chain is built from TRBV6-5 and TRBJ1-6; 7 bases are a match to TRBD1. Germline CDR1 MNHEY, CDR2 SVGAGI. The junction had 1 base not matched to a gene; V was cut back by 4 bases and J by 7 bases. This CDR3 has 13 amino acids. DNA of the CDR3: TGTGCCAGCAGTTGGGACAGCAATTCACCCCTCCACTTT. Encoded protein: CASSWDSNSPLHF.

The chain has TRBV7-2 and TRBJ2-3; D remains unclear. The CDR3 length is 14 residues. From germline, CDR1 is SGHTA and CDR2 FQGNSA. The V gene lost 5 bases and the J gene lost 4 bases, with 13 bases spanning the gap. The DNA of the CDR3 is TGTGCCAGCAGCCCGGGTTTACTCCCAGATACGCAGTATTTT. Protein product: CASSPGLLPDTQYF.

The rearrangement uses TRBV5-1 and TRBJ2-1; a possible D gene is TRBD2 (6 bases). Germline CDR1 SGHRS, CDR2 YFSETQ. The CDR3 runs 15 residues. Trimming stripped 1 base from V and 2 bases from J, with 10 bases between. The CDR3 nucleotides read TGCGCCAGCAGCTTGCTGGAGGGAACCTACAATGAGCAGTTCTTC. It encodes CASSLLEGTYNEQFF.

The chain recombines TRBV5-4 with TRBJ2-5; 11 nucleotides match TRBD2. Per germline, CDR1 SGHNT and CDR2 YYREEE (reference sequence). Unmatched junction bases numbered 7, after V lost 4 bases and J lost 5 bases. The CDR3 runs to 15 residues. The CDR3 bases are TGTGCCAGCAGCCGTAGCGGGGGGGCGGTCGAGACCCAGTACTTC. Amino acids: CASSRSGGAVETQYF.

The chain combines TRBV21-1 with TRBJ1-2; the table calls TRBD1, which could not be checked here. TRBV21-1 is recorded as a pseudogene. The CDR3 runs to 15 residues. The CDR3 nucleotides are TGTGCCAGCAGCAAAGGTACAGGGGGACCCTATGGCTACACCTTC. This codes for CASSKGTGGPYGYTF.

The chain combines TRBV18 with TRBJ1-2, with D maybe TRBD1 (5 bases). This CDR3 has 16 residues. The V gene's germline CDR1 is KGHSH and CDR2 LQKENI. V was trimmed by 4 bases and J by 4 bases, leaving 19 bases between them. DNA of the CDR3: TGTGCCAGCTCACAACCCCCTTTACAGGACCTCTATGGCTACACCTTC. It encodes CASSQPPLQDLYGYTF.

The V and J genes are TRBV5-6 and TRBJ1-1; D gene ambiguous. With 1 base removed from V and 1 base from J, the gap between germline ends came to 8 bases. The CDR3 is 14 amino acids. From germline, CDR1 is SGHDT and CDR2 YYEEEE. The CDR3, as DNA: TGTGCCAGCAGCTTGCGGCAGGCGAACACTGAAGCTTTCTTT. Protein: CASSLRQANTEAFF.

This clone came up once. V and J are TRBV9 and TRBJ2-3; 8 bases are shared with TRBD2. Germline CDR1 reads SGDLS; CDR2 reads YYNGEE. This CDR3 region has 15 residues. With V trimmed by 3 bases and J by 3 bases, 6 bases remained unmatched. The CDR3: CASSGYGGATDTQYF. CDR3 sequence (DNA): TGTGCCAGCAGCGGGTACGGGGGGGCAACAGATACGCAGTATTTT.

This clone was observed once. CDR3 nucleotide sequence: TGCGCCACCCATCCGGGACTCTCCACAGATACGCAGTATTTT. This translates into CATHPGLSTDTQYF. This rearrangement joins TRBV5-1 to TRBJ2-3; D is possibly TRBD2 (6 bases). The V gene lost 9 bases and the J gene lost 2 bases, with 16 bases spanning the gap. The germline V gene has CDR1 SGHRS and CDR2 YFSETQ. This CDR3 has 14 residues.

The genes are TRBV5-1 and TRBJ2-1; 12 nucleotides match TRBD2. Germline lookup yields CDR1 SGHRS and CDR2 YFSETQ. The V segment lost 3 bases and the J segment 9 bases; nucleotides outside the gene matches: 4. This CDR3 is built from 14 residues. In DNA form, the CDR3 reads TGCGCCAGCAGCTCTAGCGGGGGGGCCGGTGAGCAGTTCTTC. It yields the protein CASSSSGGAGEQFF.

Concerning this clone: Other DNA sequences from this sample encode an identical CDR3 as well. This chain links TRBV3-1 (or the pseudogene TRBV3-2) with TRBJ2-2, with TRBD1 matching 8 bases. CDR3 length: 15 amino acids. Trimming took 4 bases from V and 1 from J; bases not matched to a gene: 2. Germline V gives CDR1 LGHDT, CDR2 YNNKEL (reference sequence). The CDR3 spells CASSLGTGNTGELFF. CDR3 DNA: TGTGCCAGCAGCCTCGGGACAGGGAACACCGGGGAGCTGTTTTTT.

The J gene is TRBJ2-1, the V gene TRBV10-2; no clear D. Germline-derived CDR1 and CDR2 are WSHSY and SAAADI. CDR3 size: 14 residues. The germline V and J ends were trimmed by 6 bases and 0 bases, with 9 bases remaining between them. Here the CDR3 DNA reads TGCGCCAGCAGCAGCAGAGGCTCCTACAATGAGCAGTTCTTC. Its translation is CASSSRGSYNEQFF.

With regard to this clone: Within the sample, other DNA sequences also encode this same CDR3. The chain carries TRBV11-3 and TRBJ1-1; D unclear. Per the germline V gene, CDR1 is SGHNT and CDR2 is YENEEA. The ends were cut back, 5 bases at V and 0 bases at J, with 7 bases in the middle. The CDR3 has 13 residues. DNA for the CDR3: TGTGCCAGCAGCCTAACAGTGAACACTGAAGCTTTCTTT. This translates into CASSLTVNTEAFF.

The CDR3 spells CASSDPMEGNYGYTF. The CDR3 coding sequence is TGTGCCAGCAGTGACCCGATGGAGGGCAACTATGGCTACACCTTC. The chain carries TRBV2 and TRBJ1-2; D call uncertain. CDR3 size: 15 residues. V was trimmed by 3 bases and J by 2 bases, leaving 13 bases between them. CDR1 is SNHLY, CDR2 FYNNEI, per germline.

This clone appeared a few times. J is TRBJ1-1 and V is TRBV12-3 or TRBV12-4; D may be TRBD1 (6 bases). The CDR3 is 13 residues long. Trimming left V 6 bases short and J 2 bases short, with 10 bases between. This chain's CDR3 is CASRTGGNTEAFF. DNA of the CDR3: TGTGCCAGCAGGACAGGAGGAAACACTGAAGCTTTCTTT.

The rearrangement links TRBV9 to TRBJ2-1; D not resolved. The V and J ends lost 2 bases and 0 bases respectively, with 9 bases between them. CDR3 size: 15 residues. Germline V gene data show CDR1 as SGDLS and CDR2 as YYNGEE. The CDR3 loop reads CASSVTVISYNEQFF. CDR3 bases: TGTGCCAGCAGCGTTACAGTTATCTCCTACAATGAGCAGTTCTTC. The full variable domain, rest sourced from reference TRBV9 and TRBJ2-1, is DSGVTQTPKHLITATGQRVTLRCSPRSGDLSVYWYQQSLDQGLQFLIQYYNGEERAKGNILERFSAQQFPDLHSELNLSSLELGDSALYFCASSVTVISYNEQFFGPGTRLTVL.

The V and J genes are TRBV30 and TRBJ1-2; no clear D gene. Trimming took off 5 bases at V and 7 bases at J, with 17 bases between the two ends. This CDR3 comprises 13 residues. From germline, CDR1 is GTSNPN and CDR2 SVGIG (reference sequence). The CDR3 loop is CAWVFEGRGGYTF. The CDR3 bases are TGTGCCTGGGTATTTGAAGGGCGGGGTGGCTACACCTTC.

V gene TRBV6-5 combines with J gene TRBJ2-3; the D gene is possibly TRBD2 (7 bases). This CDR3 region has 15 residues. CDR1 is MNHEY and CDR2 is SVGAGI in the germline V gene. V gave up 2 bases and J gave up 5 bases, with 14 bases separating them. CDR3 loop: CASSYGGALGDTQYF. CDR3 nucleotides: TGTGCCAGCAGTTACGGGGGGGCCCTCGGAGATACGCAGTATTTT.

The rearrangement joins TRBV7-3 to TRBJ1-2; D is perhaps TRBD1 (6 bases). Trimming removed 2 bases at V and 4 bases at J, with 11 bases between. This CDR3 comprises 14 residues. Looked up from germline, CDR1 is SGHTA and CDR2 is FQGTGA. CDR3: CASSLSGTTYGYTF. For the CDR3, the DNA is TGTGCCAGCAGCTTATCGGGGACAACCTATGGCTACACCTTC.

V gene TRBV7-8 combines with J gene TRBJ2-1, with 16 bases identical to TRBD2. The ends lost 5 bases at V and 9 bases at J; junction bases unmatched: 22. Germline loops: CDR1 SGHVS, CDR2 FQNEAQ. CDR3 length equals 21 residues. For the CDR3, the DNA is TGTGCCAGCAGCCCTAACTCAGCCCGCGGGACTAGCGGGGGGGGGTACGGTGAGCAGTTCTTC. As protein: CASSPNSARGTSGGGYGEQFF.

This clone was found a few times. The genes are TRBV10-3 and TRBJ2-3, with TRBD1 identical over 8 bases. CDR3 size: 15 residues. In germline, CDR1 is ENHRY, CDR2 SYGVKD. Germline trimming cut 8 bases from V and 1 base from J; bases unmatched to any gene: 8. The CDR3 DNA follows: TGTGCCATCGGGCTGGGGGGACAGGGCACAGATACGCAGTATTTT. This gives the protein CAIGLGGQGTDTQYF.

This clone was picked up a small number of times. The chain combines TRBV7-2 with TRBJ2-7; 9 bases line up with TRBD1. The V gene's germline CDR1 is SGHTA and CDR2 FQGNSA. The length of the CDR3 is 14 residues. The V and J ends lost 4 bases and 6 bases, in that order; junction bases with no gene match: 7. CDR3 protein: CASSSGTGTSEQYV. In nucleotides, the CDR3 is TGTGCCAGCAGCTCTGGGACAGGGACCAGCGAGCAGTACGTC.

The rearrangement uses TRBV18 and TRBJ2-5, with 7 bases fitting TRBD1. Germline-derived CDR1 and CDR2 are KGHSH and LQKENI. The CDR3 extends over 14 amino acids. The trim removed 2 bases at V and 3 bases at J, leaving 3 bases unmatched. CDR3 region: CASSPTGTEETQYF. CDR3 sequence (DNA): TGTGCCAGCTCACCAACGGGGACAGAAGAGACCCAGTACTTC.

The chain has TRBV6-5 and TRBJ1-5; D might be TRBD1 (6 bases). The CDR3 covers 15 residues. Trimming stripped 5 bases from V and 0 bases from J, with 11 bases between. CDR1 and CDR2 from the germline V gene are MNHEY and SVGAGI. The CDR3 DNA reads TGTGCCAGCAGTCGACGACAGGATAGCAATCAGCCCCAGCATTTT. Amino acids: CASSRRQDSNQPQHF.

CDR3 amino acids: CASSSPRYRGANSGNTIYF. Here the CDR3 DNA reads TGTGCCAGCAGCTCGCCGAGGTACCGCGGGGCTAACTCTGGAAACACCATATATTTT. V is TRBV5-5 and J is TRBJ1-3; perhaps TRBD1 as D (5 bases). This CDR3 spans 19 amino acids. Germline CDR1 reads SGHKS; CDR2 reads YYEKEE (reference sequence). The V end was cut by 3 bases, the J end by 0 bases, with 22 bases between.